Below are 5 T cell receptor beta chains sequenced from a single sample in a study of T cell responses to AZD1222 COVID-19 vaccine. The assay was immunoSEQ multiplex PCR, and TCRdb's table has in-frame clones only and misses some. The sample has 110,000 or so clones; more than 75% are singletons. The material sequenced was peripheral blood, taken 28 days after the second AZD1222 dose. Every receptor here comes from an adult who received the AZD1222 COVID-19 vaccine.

CDR3 DNA: TGTGCCAGTAGCCCCAGGGGAGCTGGAAACACCATATATTTT. Its protein is CASSPRGAGNTIYF. This sequence joins TRBV19 and TRBJ1-3; maybe TRBD1 (6 bases). Germline loops: CDR1 LNHDA, CDR2 SQIVND (reference sequence). Trimming removed 6 bases at V and 2 bases at J, with 11 bases between. This CDR3 has 14 residues. Supplemented by reference TRBV19 and TRBJ1-3, the full variable domain reads DGGITQSPKYLFRKEGQNVTLSCEQNLNHDAMYWYRQDPGQGLRLIYYSQIVNDFQKGDIAEGYSVSREKKESFPLTVTSAQKNPTAFYLCASSPRGAGNTIYFGEGSWLTVV.

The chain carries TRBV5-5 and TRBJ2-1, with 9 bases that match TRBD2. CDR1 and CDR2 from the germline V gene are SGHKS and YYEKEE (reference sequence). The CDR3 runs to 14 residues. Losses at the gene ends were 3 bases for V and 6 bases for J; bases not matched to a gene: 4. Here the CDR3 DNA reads TGTGCCAGCAGCTGGCGGGAGGGAGGCAATGAGCAGTTCTTC. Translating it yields CASSWREGGNEQFF.

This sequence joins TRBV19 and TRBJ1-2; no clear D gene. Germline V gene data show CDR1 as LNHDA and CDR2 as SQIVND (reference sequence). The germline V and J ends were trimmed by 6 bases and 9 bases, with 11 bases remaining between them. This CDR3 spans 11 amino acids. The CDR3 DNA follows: TGTGCCAGTAGGGGAGACCTCCGCTACACCTTC. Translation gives CASRGDLRYTF.

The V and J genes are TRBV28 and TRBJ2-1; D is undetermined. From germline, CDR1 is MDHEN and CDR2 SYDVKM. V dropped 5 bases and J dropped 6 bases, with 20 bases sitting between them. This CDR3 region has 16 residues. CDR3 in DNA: TGTGCCAGCAGTAGCCCGTATAGACATGCCTTCAATGAGCAGTTCTTC. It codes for CASSSPYRHAFNEQFF.

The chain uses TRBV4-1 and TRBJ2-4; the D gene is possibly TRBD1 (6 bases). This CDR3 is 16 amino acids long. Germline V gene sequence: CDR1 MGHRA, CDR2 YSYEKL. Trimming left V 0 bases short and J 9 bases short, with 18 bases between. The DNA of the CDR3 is TGCGCCAGCAGCCAAGAACCTACAGGGCCCCTACCCATTCAGTACTTC. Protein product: CASSQEPTGPLPIQYF.